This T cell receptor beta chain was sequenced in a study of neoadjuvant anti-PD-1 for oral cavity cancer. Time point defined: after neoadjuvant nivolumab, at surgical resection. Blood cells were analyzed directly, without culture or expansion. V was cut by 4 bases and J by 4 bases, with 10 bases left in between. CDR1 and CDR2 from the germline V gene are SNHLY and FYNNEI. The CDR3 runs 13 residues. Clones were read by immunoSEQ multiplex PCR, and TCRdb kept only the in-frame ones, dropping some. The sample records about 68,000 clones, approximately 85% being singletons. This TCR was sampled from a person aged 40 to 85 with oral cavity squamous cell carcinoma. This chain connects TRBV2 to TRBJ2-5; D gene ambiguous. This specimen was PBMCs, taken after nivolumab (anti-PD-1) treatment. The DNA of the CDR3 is TGTGCCAGCAGTGGCCGTGTAGGAGAGACCCAGTACTTC. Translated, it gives CASSGRVGETQYF.